Below are 10 T cell receptor beta chains sequenced from a single sample in a study of regulatory T cells in long-lasting Graves disease. HTBI primers from iRepertoire and Arm-PCR of CDR3 regions yielded the TCR beta libraries. Using its own MiXCR run on the multiplex PCR reads, TCRdb lists one record per CDR3 protein. The profile shows some 600,000 distinct CDR3 sequences, roughly 16% of them singletons. Time point denoted: newly diagnosed GD, antithyroid drugs for less than 3 months. The TCR library used RNA extracted from PBMCs. These data are also associated with another study on T cells in Graves' hyperthyroidism and ophthalmopathy.

The sample consisted of peripheral blood mononuclear cells (PBMCs), taken at new diagnosis, from a patient treated with antithyroid drugs. The receptor set was obtained from a man between 18 and 35 years old with Graves disease.

The table lists this clonotype with many counts. The chain has TRBV18 and TRBJ1-2, with D possibly TRBD1 on 5 matching bases. The CDR3 spans 12 residues. V was shortened by 3 bases and J by 10 bases, with 12 bases between the two germline ends. CDR1 and CDR2 from the germline V gene are KGHSH and LQKENI. The CDR3 region has the DNA TGTGCCAGCTCACCTTTAGGGGCTGTCTACACCTTC. Translated: CASSPLGAVYTF.

V and J are TRBV9 and TRBJ2-1; maybe TRBD2 (6 bases). Germline CDR1 reads SGDLS; CDR2 reads YYNGEE. Trimming took off 3 bases at V and 2 bases at J, with 9 bases between the two ends. The CDR3 extends over 14 amino acids. CDR3 DNA: TGTGCCAGCAGCGGCGGGACTCCCTACAATGAGCAGTTCTTC. Translated, it gives CASSGGTPYNEQFF.

This clonotype was detected many times. This sequence joins TRBV5-1 and TRBJ1-1; 9 bases agree with TRBD1. CDR3 length equals 15 residues. Germline values: CDR1 SGHRS, CDR2 YFSETQ. V dropped 0 bases and J dropped 6; count of bases not matched to a gene: 6. The DNA of the CDR3 is TGCGCCAGCAGCTTGGACCCGACAGGGGGGTCTGAAGCTTTCTTT. Translated, it gives CASSLDPTGGSEAFF.

This clonotype was observed a handful of times. The CDR3 nucleotides read TGTGCCAGCAGCGGACATCAGCGGGGGAACACCGGGGAGCTGTTTTTT. The encoded protein is CASSGHQRGNTGELFF. The chain uses TRBV7-6 and TRBJ2-2; 7 nucleotides match TRBD2. Germline CDR1 reads SGHVS; CDR2 reads FNYEAQ. The V and J ends lost 5 bases and 1 base, in that order; junction bases with no gene match: 7. There are 16 residues in the CDR3.

This chain uses TRBV3-1 with TRBJ1-2; D gene unclear. The CDR3 sequence is 13 residues long. The germline V gene has CDR1 LGHDT and CDR2 YNNKEL (reference sequence). Trimming removed 1 base from V and 9 bases from J, with 12 bases in between. The CDR3 reads CASSQGQAIRYTF. CDR3 nucleotide sequence: TGTGCCAGCAGCCAAGGTCAGGCTATACGCTACACCTTC.

The chain couples TRBV5-1 to TRBJ1-1, with unresolved D. This CDR3 region has 15 residues. Germline assignment: CDR1 SGHRS and CDR2 YFSETQ. Trimming left V 4 bases short and J 0 bases short, with 13 bases between. Written as DNA, the CDR3 is TGCGCCAGCAGCCCTCCGACGGCCATGAACACTGAAGCTTTCTTT. Translated: CASSPPTAMNTEAFF.

The rearrangement uses TRBV25-1 and TRBJ1-6; D ambiguous. The CDR3 extends over 12 amino acids. V was clipped by 3 bases and J by 12 bases, with 9 bases between them. Germline CDR1 reads MGHDK; CDR2 reads SYGVNS. The CDR3 loop reads CASSDHPEPLHF. The CDR3 DNA reads TGTGCCAGCAGTGATCACCCAGAACCCCTCCACTTT.

The rearrangement links TRBV3-1 to TRBJ2-4; TRBD2 agrees at 10 bases. The CDR3 covers 16 residues. The ends lost 2 bases at V and 4 bases at J; junction bases unmatched: 5. CDR1 is LGHDT and CDR2 is YNNKEL in the germline V gene (reference sequence). Here the CDR3 reads CASSQKGAGGKNIQYF. The CDR3 DNA sequence: TGTGCCAGCAGCCAAAAGGGAGCGGGAGGGAAAAACATTCAGTACTTC.

In this sample, this clonotype turned up a few times. This chain joins TRBV7-9 and TRBJ1-2; D is unclear. The CDR3 runs to 12 residues. Germline V CDR1 and CDR2: SEHNR, FQNEAQ (reference sequence). V gave up 1 base and J gave up 6 bases, with 6 bases separating them. The CDR3 DNA sequence: TGTGCCAGCAGCTTAGGAGGGCATGGCTACACCTTC. This codes for CASSLGGHGYTF.

This clonotype was picked up a small number of times. The chain is built from TRBV20-1 and TRBJ2-2; 12 nucleotides agree with TRBD2. Germline CDR1 reads DFQATT; CDR2 reads SNEGSKA (reference sequence). This CDR3 has 16 amino acids. With V trimmed by 3 bases and J by 6 bases, 8 bases remained unmatched. The CDR3 nucleotides read TGCAGTGCTAGGAAACGACTAGCGGGAGTCTCCGGGGAGCTGTTTTTT. Translation: CSARKRLAGVSGELFF.